A single sample gave rise to the 15 T cell receptor beta chains below, sequenced in a study of T cell responses to AZD1222 COVID-19 vaccine. Assay used: immunoSEQ multiplex PCR; TCRdb lists only in-frame clones, some missing. Among some 140,000 clones listed, roughly 90% were seen once. The sample in question was peripheral blood, obtained on day 0 of MenACWY control vaccination. The receptors stem from an adult in good health.

This chain joins TRBV27 and TRBJ1-6, with TRBD1 as a possible D gene (5 bases). The CDR3 is made up of 15 amino acids. Trimming stripped 5 bases from V and 5 bases from J, with 13 bases between. CDR1 MNHEY and CDR2 SMNVEV come from the germline V gene (reference sequence). The CDR3 spells CASSPPGRNNSPLHF. The DNA of the CDR3 is TGTGCCAGCAGTCCGCCGGGACGGAATAATTCACCCCTCCACTTT.

This rearrangement joins TRBV19 to TRBJ2-1, with TRBD2 as a possible D gene (6 bases). Germline assignment: CDR1 LNHDA and CDR2 SQIVND (reference sequence). This CDR3 is built from 16 residues. Trimming stripped 0 bases from V and 7 bases from J, with 16 bases between. The CDR3 protein is CASSIESRGSGNEQFF. The CDR3 region has the DNA TGTGCCAGTAGTATAGAGAGCCGGGGGTCAGGAAATGAGCAGTTCTTC. Variable domain in full (rest from reference TRBV19 and TRBJ2-1): DGGITQSPKYLFRKEGQNVTLSCEQNLNHDAMYWYRQDPGQGLRLIYYSQIVNDFQKGDIAEGYSVSREKKESFPLTVTSAQKNPTAFYLCASSIESRGSGNEQFFGPGTRLTVL.

The chain couples TRBV21-1 to TRBJ1-5; TRBD1 is the table's D call and was not checked against the DNA. TRBV21-1 is annotated as a pseudogene. The CDR3 contains 15 residues. The CDR3 sequence is CASSKGQGSNQPQHF. CDR3 bases: TGTGCCAGCAGCAAAGGGCAGGGCTCCAATCAGCCCCAGCATTTT.

The CDR3 sequence: CAWGAFAEAFF. The CDR3 bases are TGTGCCTGGGGGGCTTTCGCTGAAGCTTTCTTT. The gene calls are TRBV30 and TRBJ1-1, with D possibly TRBD1 on 5 matching bases. This CDR3 spans 11 amino acids. Trimming shortened V by 5 bases and J by 6 bases, and 10 bases separated the two germline ends. Germline CDR1 reads GTSNPN; CDR2 reads SVGIG (reference sequence).

The J gene is TRBJ1-2, the V gene TRBV10-2; possible D gene TRBD1, 6 bases. This CDR3 is 14 amino acids long. Germline V gene sequence: CDR1 WSHSY, CDR2 SAAADI. Trimming pared 6 bases from V and 1 base from J, leaving 12 bases between. The CDR3 spells CASRRGEGNYGYTF. The CDR3 DNA reads as TGCGCCAGCAGGAGGGGGGAGGGTAACTATGGCTACACCTTC.

CDR3 sequence (DNA): TGTGCCAGCAGTGACCCGCCCAACTACAATGAGCAGTTCTTC. Amino acids: CASSDPPNYNEQFF. V usage is TRBV6-4 and J usage is TRBJ2-1, with unresolved D. CDR3 length: 14 amino acids. CDR1 and CDR2 (germline): MRHNA, SNTAGT. The V gene lost 2 bases and the J gene lost 3 bases, with 8 bases spanning the gap.

This clone was observed a single time. V gene TRBV29-1 combines with J gene TRBJ2-6, with D unclear. The germline V gene has CDR1 SQVTM and CDR2 ANQGSEA. This CDR3 spans 13 amino acids. The V and J ends lost 6 bases and 0 bases respectively, with 6 bases between them. The CDR3 sequence: CSVSYSGANVLTF. DNA for the CDR3: TGCAGCGTCAGTTACTCTGGGGCCAACGTCCTGACTTTC.

This clone was recorded a few times. The gene calls are TRBV15 and TRBJ1-2, with TRBD1 matching over 7 bases. The CDR3 is 15 residues long. Germline CDR1 and CDR2: LNHNV and YYDKDF (reference sequence). V lost 4 bases to trimming and J lost 1 base; unmatched junction nucleotides: 6. CDR3 region: CATSIGTDDNYGYTF. The CDR3, as DNA: TGTGCCACCAGCATAGGGACAGACGATAACTATGGCTACACCTTC.

The gene calls are TRBV11-3 and TRBJ2-2; D may match TRBD1 or TRBD2 (5 bases each). The CDR3 sequence is 15 residues long. Deletions cut 0 bases from V and 5 bases from J, with 10 bases between. The V gene's germline CDR1 is SGHNT and CDR2 YENEEA. DNA for the CDR3: TGTGCCAGCAGCTTAGAGCAGGGCGGGACCGGGGAGCTGTTTTTT. Protein: CASSLEQGGTGELFF.

The V and J genes are TRBV13 and TRBJ2-1, with 14 bases aligning to TRBD2. This CDR3 contains 21 residues. Germline assignment: CDR1 PRHDT and CDR2 FYEKMQ (reference sequence). V shed 2 bases and J 4 bases; nucleotides not matched to a gene: 16. The CDR3, as DNA: TGTGCCAGCAGCTTATTTAGCCCCGGGACTAGCGGGAGTCCCCTTTACAATGAGCAGTTCTTC. Translating gives CASSLFSPGTSGSPLYNEQFF. The full variable domain, in which reference TRBV13 and TRBJ2-1 provide the parts outside the CDR3, is AAGVIQSPRHLIKEKRETATLKCYPIPRHDTVYWYQQGPGQDPQFLISFYEKMQSDKGSIPDRFSAQQFSDYHSELNMSSLELGDSALYFCASSLFSPGTSGSPLYNEQFFGPGTRLTVL.

V usage is TRBV12-3 or TRBV12-4 and J usage is TRBJ1-4; D is ambiguous. Trimming shortened V by 3 bases and J by 6 bases, and 8 bases separated the two germline ends. The length of the CDR3 is 13 residues. The CDR3 DNA is TGTGCCAGCAGTTTGGACTTCGATGAAAAACTGTTTTTT. Translation: CASSLDFDEKLFF.

V is TRBV7-2 and J is TRBJ2-7, with D perhaps given as TRBD1 or TRBD2 (5 bases each). The CDR3 loop spans 14 amino acids. Germline CDR1 reads SGHTA; CDR2 reads FQGNSA. Trimming pared 5 bases from V and 3 bases from J, leaving 14 bases between. The DNA for the CDR3 is TGTGCCAGCAGCCCCGGGACGAGCAACTACGAGCAGTACTTC. Translated: CASSPGTSNYEQYF.

This chain joins TRBV5-1 and TRBJ1-2; D is perhaps TRBD1 (5 bases). This CDR3 is 12 amino acids long. The V and J ends lost 0 bases and 10 bases respectively, with 10 bases between them. Germline lookup yields CDR1 SGHRS and CDR2 YFSETQ. CDR3 DNA: TGCGCCAGCAGCTTGGGCCAGGGTTCCTACACCTTC. It translates to CASSLGQGSYTF.

As to this clone: Other DNA sequences in this specimen translate into the identical CDR3. This sequence joins TRBV5-1 and TRBJ2-3; D is unresolved. The ends were cut back, 1 base at V and 4 bases at J, with 7 bases in the middle. The CDR3 contains 13 residues. Germline assignment: CDR1 SGHRS and CDR2 YFSETQ. CDR3 DNA: TGCGCCAGCAGCTTGAAAGGTCCAGATACGCAGTATTTT. It yields the protein CASSLKGPDTQYF.

The chain has TRBV28 and TRBJ1-3; 7 positions agree with TRBD1. The germline CDR1 and CDR2 sequences are MDHEN and SYDVKM. Losses at the gene ends were 2 bases for V and 4 bases for J; bases not matched to a gene: 5. This CDR3 is built from 15 residues. The CDR3 DNA is TGTGCCAGCAGTTTAGCCGGGACAGCCGGAAACACCATATATTTT. This codes for CASSLAGTAGNTIYF.